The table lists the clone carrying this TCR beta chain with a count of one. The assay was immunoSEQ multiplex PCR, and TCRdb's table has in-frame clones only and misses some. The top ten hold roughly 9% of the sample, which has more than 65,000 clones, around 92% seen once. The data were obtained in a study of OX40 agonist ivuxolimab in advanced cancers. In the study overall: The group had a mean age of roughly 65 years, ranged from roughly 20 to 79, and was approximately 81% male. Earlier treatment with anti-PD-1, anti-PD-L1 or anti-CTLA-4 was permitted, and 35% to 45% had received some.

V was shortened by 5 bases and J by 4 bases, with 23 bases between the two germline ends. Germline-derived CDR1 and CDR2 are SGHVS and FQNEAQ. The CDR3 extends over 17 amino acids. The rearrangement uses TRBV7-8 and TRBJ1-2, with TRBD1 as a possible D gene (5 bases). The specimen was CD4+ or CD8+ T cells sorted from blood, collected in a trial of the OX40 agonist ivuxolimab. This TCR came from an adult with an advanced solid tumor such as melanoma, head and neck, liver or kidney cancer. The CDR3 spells CASSRPGNLGRVYGYTF. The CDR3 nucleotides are TGTGCCAGCAGCCGGCCAGGGAATTTGGGCCGTGTCTATGGCTACACCTTC.